These 28 T cell receptor beta chains came from one sample sequenced in a study of shared clonotypes between healthy human individuals. Generated by immunoSEQ multiplex PCR, the TCRdb table keeps only in-frame clones and is missing some. The sample lists 550,000 to 850,000 clones, about 74% seen once, with roughly 1.7% in the top ten. Source material: memory CD4+ T cells sorted from blood. Subset in this sample: CD45RA-negative fraction. Receptors were obtained from a woman in her twenties or thirties in good health.

V is TRBV9 and J is TRBJ2-1; D gene ambiguous. CDR3 size: 14 residues. Per the germline V gene, CDR1 is SGDLS and CDR2 is YYNGEE. V was clipped by 0 bases and J by 9 bases, with 13 bases between them. This CDR3 reads CASSVGDSSGEQFF. The CDR3, as DNA: TGTGCCAGCAGCGTAGGGGATAGCAGTGGTGAGCAGTTCTTC.

This clone was counted a few times. This sample also contains other DNA sequences that code for the same CDR3. The rearrangement links TRBV28 to TRBJ2-7; D gene unclear. The CDR3 is 16 residues long. Germline V CDR1 and CDR2: MDHEN, SYDVKM. Trimming took 2 bases from V and 4 from J, leaving 18 bases between them. CDR3 in DNA: TGTGCCAGCAGTTTAGACGGTGGCGTCGCCCCGTACGAGCAGTACTTC. Amino acid sequence: CASSLDGGVAPYEQYF.

The V call is TRBV5-1, the J call TRBJ2-5, with 7 bases matching TRBD1. The CDR3 has 14 amino acids. Germline CDR1 SGHRS, CDR2 YFSETQ. V dropped 6 bases and J dropped 2; count of bases not matched to a gene: 7. CDR3 nucleotides: TGCGCCAGCAAACGGGACAGTACTCAAGAGACCCAGTACTTC. Translated, it gives CASKRDSTQETQYF.

The chain has TRBV5-1 and TRBJ1-2, with D hard to call. The V gene's germline CDR1 is SGHRS and CDR2 YFSETQ. Trimming shortened V by 0 bases and J by 8 bases, and 8 bases separated the two germline ends. The CDR3 spans 12 residues. CDR3 in amino acids: CASSLDHSGYTF. The CDR3 nucleotides are TGCGCCAGCAGCTTGGATCACTCCGGCTACACCTTC.

In this sample, this clone turned up once. The chain links TRBV5-1 to TRBJ1-1; the D is unclear. The V end was cut by 0 bases, the J end by 1 base, with 7 bases between. This CDR3 region has 14 residues. From germline, CDR1 is SGHRS and CDR2 YFSETQ. CDR3 nucleotide sequence: TGCGCCAGCAGCTTGGGGTCCAAGAACACTGAAGCTTTCTTT. It encodes CASSLGSKNTEAFF. Filled out from reference TRBV5-1 and TRBJ1-1, the complete variable domain reads KAGVTQTPRYLIKTRGQQVTLSCSPISGHRSVSWYQQTPGQGLQFLFEYFSETQRNKGNFPGRFSGRQFSNSRSEMNVSTLELGDSALYLCASSLGSKNTEAFFGQGTRLTVV.

This rearrangement joins TRBV25-1 to TRBJ1-1, with no clear D. This CDR3 spans 13 amino acids. In germline, CDR1 is MGHDK, CDR2 SYGVNS. V dropped 4 bases and J dropped 4 bases, with 10 bases sitting between them. The CDR3 coding sequence is TGTGCCAGCAGTGGAGACGCCGCCACTGAAGCTTTCTTT. Amino acid sequence: CASSGDAATEAFF.

The rearrangement joins TRBV30 to TRBJ1-5; perhaps TRBD1 as D (6 bases). This CDR3 region has 14 residues. Per germline, CDR1 GTSNPN and CDR2 SVGIG (reference sequence). V lost 2 bases and J lost 7, with 15 bases in between. The CDR3 DNA sequence: TGTGCCTGGAGTTCACAGGGAGGATACCAGCCCCAGCATTTT. The encoded protein is CAWSSQGGYQPQHF.

The rearrangement links TRBV28 to TRBJ1-1; D remains unclear. The CDR3 extends over 15 amino acids. The V and J ends lost 1 base and 3 bases respectively, with 12 bases between them. Germline-derived CDR1 and CDR2 are MDHEN and SYDVKM. The CDR3 loop is CASSLLSRGYTEAFF. CDR3 sequence (DNA): TGTGCCAGCAGTTTATTATCTCGAGGATACACTGAAGCTTTCTTT.

CDR3 loop: CASSELAGPYNEQFF. CDR3 nucleotides: TGTGCCAGCAGTGAATTAGCGGGACCCTACAATGAGCAGTTCTTC. The chain combines TRBV6-1 with TRBJ2-1, with TRBD2 matching 8 bases. The CDR3 is made up of 15 amino acids. Germline V gene data show CDR1 as MNHNS and CDR2 as SASEGT. Trimming took 2 bases from V and 2 from J; bases not matched to a gene: 2.

J is TRBJ1-2 and V is TRBV7-9; D is perhaps TRBD1 (5 bases). V was shortened by 3 bases and J by 5 bases, with 7 bases between the two germline ends. The V gene's germline CDR1 is SEHNR and CDR2 FQNEAQ (reference sequence). This CDR3 region has 12 residues. The chain's CDR3 is CASSFRQYGYTF. For the CDR3, the DNA is TGTGCCAGCAGCTTTCGACAGTATGGCTACACCTTC.

V and J are TRBV2 and TRBJ2-7, with D unclear. Germline-derived CDR1 and CDR2 are SNHLY and FYNNEI. CDR3 length: 12 amino acids. CDR3 nucleotides: TGTGCGGGCGGAGAATTGTCCTACGAGCAGTACTTC. As protein: CAGGELSYEQYF.

In its sample, this clone was seen a few times. The chain is built from TRBV20-1 and TRBJ2-3; no definite D call. Between the trimmed V and J ends, which lost 5 bases and 5 bases, there was a span of 8 bases. Germline V gene sequence: CDR1 DFQATT, CDR2 SNEGSKA (reference sequence). CDR3 length: 11 amino acids. The CDR3 DNA reads as TGCAGTGCTCCTAAAGTAGATACGCAGTATTTT. Its translation: CSAPKVDTQYF.

This chain joins TRBV29-1 and TRBJ2-7, with TRBD1 identical over 7 bases. Losses at the gene ends were 0 bases for V and 6 bases for J; bases not matched to a gene: 8. Germline CDR1 and CDR2: SQVTM and ANQGSEA. CDR3 size: 14 residues. CDR3 in DNA: TGCAGCGTTGAAGAGAGAGGCAGGACAGGCGAGCAGTACTTC. Protein sequence: CSVEERGRTGEQYF.

The chain combines TRBV18 with TRBJ1-2; D might be TRBD1 (6 bases). V was cut by 3 bases and J by 3 bases, with 14 bases left in between. The CDR3 length is 15 residues. CDR1 is KGHSH, CDR2 LQKENI, per germline. The CDR3 is CASSPTSGADYGYTF. The CDR3 DNA sequence: TGTGCCAGCTCACCCACATCAGGGGCTGACTATGGCTACACCTTC.

This clone has a count of ten or more. This sequence joins TRBV2 and TRBJ2-7; 8 positions match TRBD2. V shed 3 bases, J shed 0 bases, and the junction held 13 bases outside the gene matches. There are 18 residues in the CDR3. Germline V gene sequence: CDR1 SNHLY, CDR2 FYNNEI. The CDR3 loop reads CASSDIIGRGGLSYEQYF. The CDR3 DNA reads TGTGCCAGCAGTGATATTATAGGTCGGGGGGGACTCTCCTACGAGCAGTACTTC.

The chain is built from TRBV19 and TRBJ1-5; a weak D match, TRBD1 (5 bases). Trimming removed 3 bases at V and 3 bases at J, with 9 bases between. The germline V gene has CDR1 LNHDA and CDR2 SQIVND (reference sequence). This CDR3 is 14 amino acids long. The chain's CDR3 is CASSIGATNQPQHF. The CDR3 nucleotides read TGTGCCAGTAGTATCGGGGCCACCAATCAGCCCCAGCATTTT.

V and J are TRBV7-2 and TRBJ2-1; D remains unclear. This CDR3 contains 12 residues. Trimming stripped 7 bases from V and 10 bases from J, with 14 bases between. CDR1 and CDR2 from the germline V gene are SGHTA and FQGNSA. CDR3 sequence reads: CASTGNSWEQFF. In nucleotides, the CDR3 is TGTGCCAGCACCGGAAATTCTTGGGAGCAGTTCTTC.

This clone has a count of ten or more. The V gene is TRBV19, the J gene TRBJ2-1; 10 bases match TRBD2. The CDR3 totals 13 residues. With 6 bases clipped from V and 10 bases from J, the junction kept 6 bases outside the gene matches. Germline V CDR1 and CDR2: LNHDA, SQIVND (reference sequence). CDR3 coding DNA: TGTGCCAGTAGAAGGCTAGCGGGAGACGAGCAGTTCTTC. It encodes CASRRLAGDEQFF.

CDR3 sequence (DNA): TGTGCCAGCAGCACTAGAGAGCAGCAGTTCTTC. Protein product: CASSTREQQFF. The chain is built from TRBV7-9 and TRBJ2-1, with D possibly TRBD2 on 5 matching bases. The V and J ends lost 5 bases and 11 bases respectively, with 10 bases between them. Germline-derived CDR1 and CDR2 are SEHNR and FQNEAQ (reference sequence). The length of the CDR3 is 11 residues. Full variable domain (rest looked up from reference TRBV7-9 and TRBJ2-1): DTGVSQNPRHKITKRGQNVTFRCDPISEHNRLYWYRQTLGQGPEFLTYFQNEAQLEKSRLLSDRFSAERPKGSFSTLEIQRTEQGDSAMYLCASSTREQQFFGPGTRLTVL.

The chain combines TRBV28 with TRBJ2-5, with 7 bases that match TRBD2. Germline CDR1 reads MDHEN; CDR2 reads SYDVKM. The CDR3 runs to 13 residues. Trimming removed 4 bases from V and 3 bases from J; junction bases left unmatched: 2. The CDR3 coding sequence is TGTGCCAGCAGTTGGGCGGGAGAAGAGACCCAGTACTTC. Translation gives CASSWAGEETQYF.

The chain recombines TRBV2 with TRBJ1-2; 11 bases agree with TRBD1. There are 13 residues in the CDR3. V lost 6 bases and J lost 4; bases outside the gene matches: 1. The V gene's germline CDR1 is SNHLY and CDR2 FYNNEI. The CDR3 sequence: CASRGQGGYGYTF. CDR3 bases: TGTGCCAGCAGGGGACAGGGGGGCTATGGCTACACCTTC. Drawing the rest from reference TRBV2 and TRBJ1-2, the complete variable domain is EPEVTQTPSHQVTQMGQEVILRCVPISNHLYFYWYRQILGQKVEFLVSFYNNEISEKSEIFDDQFSVERPDGSNFTLKIRSTKLEDSAMYFCASRGQGGYGYTFGSGTRLTVV.

This chain uses TRBV25-1 with TRBJ1-2, with TRBD1 matching 8 bases. In germline, CDR1 is MGHDK, CDR2 SYGVNS. This CDR3 contains 15 residues. J was trimmed by 4 bases and V by 2 bases; bases with no gene match: 6. CDR3 loop: CASSELGQGSYGYTF. As DNA, the CDR3 is TGTGCCAGCAGTGAACTCGGACAGGGAAGCTATGGCTACACCTTC.

This chain joins TRBV6-1 and TRBJ1-2; possible D gene TRBD1, 6 bases. The germline V and J ends were trimmed by 0 bases and 7 bases, with 15 bases remaining between them. CDR1 is MNHNS, CDR2 SASEGT, per germline. The CDR3 is 15 residues long. The CDR3 reads CASSEANRALGGYTF. For the CDR3, the DNA is TGTGCCAGCAGTGAAGCTAACAGGGCGTTAGGTGGCTACACCTTC.

The chain uses TRBV7-9 and TRBJ2-1; 12 bases match TRBD2. The CDR3 loop spans 17 amino acids. Germline CDR1 reads SEHNR; CDR2 reads FQNEAQ (reference sequence). The V segment lost 0 bases and the J segment 7 bases; nucleotides outside the gene matches: 7. The CDR3 DNA is TGTGCCAGCAGCTTAGCCCTAGCGGGAGGGCAGGGGAATGAGCAGTTCTTC. Protein product: CASSLALAGGQGNEQFF.

This clone appeared many times. This chain connects TRBV2 to TRBJ1-4; D perhaps matches TRBD1 (5 bases). Germline CDR1 is SNHLY and CDR2 is FYNNEI. The ends were cut back, 9 bases at V and 7 bases at J, with 18 bases in the middle. The CDR3 extends over 14 amino acids. The DNA for the CDR3 is TGTGCCAGTAGAGATCAGGGTAAATCTGAAAAACTGTTTTTT. It yields the protein CASRDQGKSEKLFF.

The genes are TRBV10-3 and TRBJ1-2; D not resolved. The CDR3 length is 14 residues. The germline V gene has CDR1 ENHRY and CDR2 SYGVKD. V lost 0 bases to trimming and J lost 4 bases, with 9 bases between them. CDR3 sequence reads: CAISESGVVYGYTF. CDR3 coding DNA: TGTGCCATCAGTGAGTCCGGGGTAGTCTATGGCTACACCTTC.

As DNA, the CDR3 is TGTGCCAGCAGCTTAGACTTGGGTGAAGCTTTCTTT. It encodes CASSLDLGEAFF. The gene calls are TRBV7-8 and TRBJ1-1; D is undetermined. With 1 base removed from V and 7 bases from J, the gap between germline ends came to 7 bases. Germline V gene sequence: CDR1 SGHVS, CDR2 FQNEAQ. The CDR3 length is 12 residues.

This clone was observed a few times. This chain uses TRBV6-1 with TRBJ1-5, with D possibly matching TRBD1 (6 bases). The CDR3 spans 15 residues. Germline CDR1 and CDR2: MNHNS and SASEGT. The V end lost 2 bases, the J end lost 4 bases, and 12 bases lay between the germline ends. CDR3 in amino acids: CASSERAGENQPQHF. CDR3 nucleotides: TGTGCCAGCAGTGAAAGGGCAGGGGAGAATCAGCCCCAGCATTTT.